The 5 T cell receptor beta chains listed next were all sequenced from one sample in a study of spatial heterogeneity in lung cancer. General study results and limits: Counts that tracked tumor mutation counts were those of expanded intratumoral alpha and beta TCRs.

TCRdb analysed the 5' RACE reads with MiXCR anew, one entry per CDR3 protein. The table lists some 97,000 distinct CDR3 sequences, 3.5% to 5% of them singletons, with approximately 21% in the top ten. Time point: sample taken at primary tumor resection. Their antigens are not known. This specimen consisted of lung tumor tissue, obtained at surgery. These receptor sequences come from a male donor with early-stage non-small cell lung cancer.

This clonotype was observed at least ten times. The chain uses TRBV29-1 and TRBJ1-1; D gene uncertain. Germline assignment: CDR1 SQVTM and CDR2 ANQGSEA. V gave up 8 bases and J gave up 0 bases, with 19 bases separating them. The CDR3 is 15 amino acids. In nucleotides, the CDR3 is TGCAGCTTCGGGAGGGCGGGGTCCATGAACACTGAAGCTTTCTTT. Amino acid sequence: CSFGRAGSMNTEAFF.

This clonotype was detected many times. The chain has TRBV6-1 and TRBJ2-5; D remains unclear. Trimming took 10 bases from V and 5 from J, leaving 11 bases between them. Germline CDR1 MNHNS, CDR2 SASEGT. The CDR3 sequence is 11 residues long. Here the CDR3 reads CATDFWETQYF. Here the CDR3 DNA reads TGTGCCACCGATTTTTGGGAGACCCAGTACTTC.

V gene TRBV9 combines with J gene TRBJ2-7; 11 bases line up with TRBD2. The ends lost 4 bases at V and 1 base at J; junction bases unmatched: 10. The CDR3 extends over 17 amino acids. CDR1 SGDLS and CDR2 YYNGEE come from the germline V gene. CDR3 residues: CASSPQPGLAASYEQYF. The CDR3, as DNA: TGTGCCAGCAGCCCCCAACCGGGACTAGCGGCTTCCTACGAGCAGTACTTC. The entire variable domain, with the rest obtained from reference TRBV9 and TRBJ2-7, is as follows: DSGVTQTPKHLITATGQRVTLRCSPRSGDLSVYWYQQSLDQGLQFLIQYYNGEERAKGNILERFSAQQFPDLHSELNLSSLELGDSALYFCASSPQPGLAASYEQYFGPGTRLTVT.

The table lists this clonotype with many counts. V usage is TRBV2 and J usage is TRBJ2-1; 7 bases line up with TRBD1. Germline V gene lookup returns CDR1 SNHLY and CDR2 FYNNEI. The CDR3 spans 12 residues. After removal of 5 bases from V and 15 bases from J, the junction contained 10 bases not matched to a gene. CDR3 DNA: TGTGCCAGCAGTCCCTTGACAGGGTTTCGGTTCTTC. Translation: CASSPLTGFRFF.

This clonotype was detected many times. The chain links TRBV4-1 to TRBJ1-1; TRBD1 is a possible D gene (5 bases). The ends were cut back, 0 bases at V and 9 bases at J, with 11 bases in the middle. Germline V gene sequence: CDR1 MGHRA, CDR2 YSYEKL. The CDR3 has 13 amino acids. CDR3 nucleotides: TGCGCCAGCAGCCAAGAGGGGGAGAGTCAAGCTTTCTTT. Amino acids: CASSQEGESQAFF.